The present TCR beta chain was sequenced within a study of vaccination effects on CD4 cells after COVID-19. Antigen-specific CD4+ T cells expanded by the ViraFEST assay with viral peptide pools were then sequenced. When around 10 days of culture had elapsed, CD4+ T cells were isolated. Two-dose vaccination with either BNT162b2 or mRNA-1273 was given to the participants. The researchers cultured fewer than 2.5 million PBMC per well with 8 to 10 IU/ml IL-2 and 8 to 10 ug/ml peptides. This CDR3 is built from 16 residues. Germline CDR1 LGHDT, CDR2 YNNKEL (reference sequence). Trimming removed 3 bases at V and 5 bases at J, with 19 bases between. TCRdb keeps only in-frame clones here, not all; method: immunoSEQ multiplex PCR. The table shows almost 15,000 clones, with 60% to 80% occurring only once. On this clone: Its antigen is currently unknown.

The specimen comprised CD4+ T cells from PBMCs cultured with HCoV-NL63 spike peptides, sampled after COVID-19 vaccination. The clonotype comes from a human donor who received a COVID-19 vaccine. The V call is TRBV3-1 (or the pseudogene TRBV3-2), the J call TRBJ1-1; no clear D. Written as DNA, the CDR3 is TGTGCCAGCAGCCAGACTGCTGGCTTGGGGAAAACTGAAGCTTTCTTT. This gives the protein CASSQTAGLGKTEAFF.